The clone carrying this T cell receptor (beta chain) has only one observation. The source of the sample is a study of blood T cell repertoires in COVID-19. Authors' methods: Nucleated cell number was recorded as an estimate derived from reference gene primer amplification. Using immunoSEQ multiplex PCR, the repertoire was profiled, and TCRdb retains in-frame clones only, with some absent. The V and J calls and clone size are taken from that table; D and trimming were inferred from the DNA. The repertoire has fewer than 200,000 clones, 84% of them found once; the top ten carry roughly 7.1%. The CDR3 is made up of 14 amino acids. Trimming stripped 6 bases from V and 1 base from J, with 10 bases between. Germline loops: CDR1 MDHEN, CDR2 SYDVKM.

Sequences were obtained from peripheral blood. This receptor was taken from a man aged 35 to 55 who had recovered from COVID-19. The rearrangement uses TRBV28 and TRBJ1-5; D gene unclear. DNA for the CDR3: TGTGCCAGCAGATTCGACGGGAGCAATCAGCCCCAGCATTTT. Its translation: CASRFDGSNQPQHF.